The clone carrying this T cell receptor beta chain has just one count. Germline-derived CDR1 and CDR2 are SEHNR and FQNEAQ (reference sequence). The V end was cut by 5 bases, the J end by 4 bases, with 14 bases between. This CDR3 has 14 residues. Peripheral blood CD8+ and CD4+ T cells were profiled by TCR beta sequencing. TEMRA cells were FACS-enriched, and CD8+ and CD4+ T cells were isolated negatively. RNA, at 0.5 to 1 ug, was reverse transcribed with random hexamers. The immunoSEQ assay covered 54 Vbeta and 13 Jbeta segments for CDR3. TCRdb redid the calling of the immunoSEQ multiplex PCR reads with MiXCR, one entry per CDR3 protein. The sample contains 75,000 to 100,000 distinct CDR3 sequences, 90% to 95% of which appear only once. The data were obtained in a study of CD8 T cells in Susac syndrome. Study summary: Patients with Susac syndrome were therapy-naive, on corticosteroids, or on intravenous immunoglobulin alone at blood draw.

The chain has TRBV7-9 and TRBJ1-2; D unresolved. Source material: CD8+ T cells from PBMCs. The sequence was collected from a human donor with Susac syndrome. The CDR3 loop reads CASSPDNFGYGYTF. The CDR3 nucleotides are TGTGCCAGCAGCCCCGACAATTTTGGCTATGGCTACACCTTC.